This T cell receptor (beta chain) was obtained from a study of spatial heterogeneity in lung cancer. About the research overall: Every unique TCR and UMI combination, on average, appeared more than ten times in raw reads.

Described time point: blood at routine non-recurrence follow-up after resection. TCRdb recomputed calls from the 5' RACE reads with MiXCR, one row per CDR3 protein. The sample records 55,000 to 75,000 distinct CDR3 sequences, around 8.9% being singletons. This clonotype came up many times. The V end lost 4 bases, the J end lost 2 bases, and 12 bases lay between the germline ends. Germline CDR1 and CDR2: SGHRS and YFSETQ. The CDR3 totals 14 residues. The TCR sequence derives from a female donor with early-stage non-small cell lung cancer. The sample was PBMCs, taken at follow-up. This chain uses TRBV5-1 with TRBJ2-5; no reliable D call. The CDR3 spells CASSRDEIQETQYF. The CDR3 region has the DNA TGCGCCAGCAGCCGCGACGAGATTCAAGAGACCCAGTACTTC. Full variable domain (remainder filled in from reference TRBV5-1 and TRBJ2-5): KAGVTQTPRYLIKTRGQQVTLSCSPISGHRSVSWYQQTPGQGLQFLFEYFSETQRNKGNFPGRFSGRQFSNSRSEMNVSTLELGDSALYLCASSRDEIQETQYFGPGTRLLVL.